This TCR beta chain was captured by sequencing in a study of T cell clones after liver transplantation. Overall study: Pre-transplant mixed lymphocyte reactions yielded third-party-reactive TCRbeta sequences as comparators for graft-donor-reactive sequences. Study results and limitations: Donor-reactive sequences fell more than third party-reactive ones, suggesting partial deletion.

Produced via immunoSEQ multiplex PCR; TCRdb's table is partial and in-frame only. The table shows fewer than 45,000 clones, with 70% to 90% occurring only once. Concerning this clone itself: No antigen is known for it.

Germline V gives CDR1 MNHEY, CDR2 SVGAGI. V gave up 7 bases and J gave up 3 bases, with 15 bases separating them. The CDR3 loop spans 14 amino acids. J is TRBJ1-1 and V is TRBV6-5; possible D gene TRBD1, 5 bases. The sample was CD4+ T cells from blood, taken 24 months after liver transplant. The sequence was collected from a human patient who received a liver transplant. The T cells may come from the graft donor. The CDR3 sequence is CASISRMGDTEAFF. The CDR3 DNA sequence: TGTGCCAGCATTTCGAGGATGGGGGACACTGAAGCTTTCTTT.